One and the same sample provided the 8 T cell receptor beta chains below, sequenced in a study of T cells after yellow fever vaccination. From the 5' RACE reads, TCRdb called clonotypes with MiXCR, one entry per CDR3 protein. In the table there are some 600,000 distinct CDR3 sequences, around 17% of which are singletons. The sample consisted of PBMCs, taken about 5 days after the first yellow fever vaccination. Receptors originate from a man aged 18 to 29 who received the YFV17D yellow fever vaccine.

Of note for this clonotype: The junction shows a germline mismatch at one end, possibly a read error. The chain recombines TRBV6-5 with TRBJ1-5, with TRBD1 matching over 7 bases. Germline CDR1 MNHEY, CDR2 SVGAGI. The length of the CDR3 is 15 residues. This CDR3 reads CASSYLNRGNQPQHF. CDR3 nucleotides: TGTGCCAGCAGTTACTTAAACAGGGGCAACCAGCCCCAGCATTTT.

This clonotype was recorded a few times. The V and J genes are TRBV10-3 and TRBJ1-5; 9 bases align to TRBD1. The germline V gene has CDR1 ENHRY and CDR2 SYGVKD. V dropped 8 bases and J dropped 4; count of bases not matched to a gene: 3. This CDR3 spans 13 amino acids. The CDR3 is CAIGDRENQPQHF. The CDR3 bases are TGTGCCATCGGGGACAGGGAGAATCAGCCCCAGCATTTT.

CDR3 region: CASSPGSGGGTGELFF. CDR3 nucleotide sequence: TGTGCCAGCAGCCCCGGCAGCGGGGGAGGCACCGGGGAGCTGTTTTTT. The rearrangement uses TRBV11-2 and TRBJ2-2; TRBD2 matches at 8 bases. With V trimmed by 5 bases and J by 4 bases, 9 bases remained unmatched. CDR1 and CDR2 (germline): SGHAT, FQNNGV. This CDR3 is 16 amino acids long. Complete variable domain (other parts from reference TRBV11-2 and TRBJ2-2): EAGVAQSPRYKIIEKRQSVAFWCNPISGHATLYWYQQILGQGPKLLIQFQNNGVVDDSQLPKDRFSAERLKGVDSTLKIQPAKLEDSAVYLCASSPGSGGGTGELFFGEGSRLTVL.

The chain uses TRBV4-1 and TRBJ2-3; D is unresolved. V was shortened by 4 bases and J by 0 bases, with 14 bases between the two germline ends. The CDR3 runs 16 residues. Looked up from germline, CDR1 is MGHRA and CDR2 is YSYEKL. The CDR3: CASSPAGGPSTDTQYF. CDR3 bases: TGCGCCAGCAGCCCGGCCGGCGGCCCTAGCACAGATACGCAGTATTTT.

The CDR3 protein is CASSGPRTNEQFF. The DNA of the CDR3 is TGTGCCAGCAGCGGGCCGAGGACTAATGAGCAGTTCTTC. This chain connects TRBV9 to TRBJ2-1; D might be TRBD2 (5 bases). V was shortened by 3 bases and J by 7 bases, with 11 bases between the two germline ends. Germline V gives CDR1 SGDLS, CDR2 YYNGEE. CDR3 length: 13 amino acids.

This clonotype appeared a few times. The chain employs TRBV20-1 and TRBJ1-5; D gene uncertain. Germline CDR1 reads DFQATT; CDR2 reads SNEGSKA (reference sequence). This CDR3 has 13 amino acids. V lost 7 bases to trimming and J lost 4 bases, with 14 bases between them. The CDR3: CSVERPGNQPQHF. The CDR3 region has the DNA TGCAGTGTCGAGCGACCCGGAAATCAGCCCCAGCATTTT.

This clonotype was detected a few times. The chain links TRBV7-2 to TRBJ1-2; D gene uncertain. The CDR3 is 15 amino acids. Germline assignment: CDR1 SGHTA and CDR2 FQGNSA. V gave up 2 bases and J gave up 4 bases, with 14 bases separating them. CDR3 in DNA: TGTGCCAGCAGCTTAATGGCGGAACTGGCCTATGGCTACACCTTC. Translated, it gives CASSLMAELAYGYTF.

The J gene is TRBJ1-4, the V gene TRBV4-1, with 9 bases fitting TRBD1. With 2 bases clipped from V and 13 bases from J, the junction kept 5 bases outside the gene matches. Germline V lookup: CDR1 MGHRA, CDR2 YSYEKL. The CDR3 spans 13 residues. The CDR3 DNA follows: TGCGCCAGCAGCCAATTTCAGGGACAGGGACTGTTTTTT. It specifies CASSQFQGQGLFF.